This T cell receptor beta chain was sequenced for a study of T cell responses to AZD1222 COVID-19 vaccine. Germline V CDR1 and CDR2: MNHNY, SVGAGI (reference sequence). This CDR3 has 13 amino acids. V trimming: 9 bases; J trimming: 7 bases; junction bases outside the gene matches: 9. This clone was observed a handful of times. No antigen is known for it. General observations from the study: Spike-specific TCR breadth and depth rose after two AZD1222 doses. Nearly half of spike-specific TCRs reportedly target unmutated variant regions. Spike-spanning, vaccine-associated CD4 TCRs were dominant at 160-218 and 743-854.

Assay used: immunoSEQ multiplex PCR; TCRdb lists only in-frame clones, some missing. Of over 65,000 clones detected, 88% appear once; the ten largest clones hold 6.5% to 8.5%. The clonotype originates from an adult who received the AZD1222 COVID-19 vaccine. The source material was peripheral blood, sampled 28 days after the second AZD1222 dose. The chain joins TRBV6-6 to TRBJ2-3, with TRBD1 matching 8 bases. Written as DNA, the CDR3 is TGTGCCAGTAATTTGGACAGGGCACATACGCAGTATTTT. Translation: CASNLDRAHTQYF.